A single sample gave rise to the 10 T cell receptor beta chains below, sequenced in a study of blood T cell repertoires in COVID-19. Sequencing was performed with immunoSEQ multiplex PCR; in TCRdb, only in-frame clones are kept and a portion is missing. The table includes approximately 98,000 clones, 88% detected once. Sequencing was performed on peripheral blood. These TCRs come from a human donor in a cohort sampled during active COVID-19.

This chain joins TRBV18 and TRBJ2-6, with 8 positions matching TRBD1. V was pared by 6 bases and J by 0 bases, with 4 bases of the junction left unmatched. From germline, CDR1 is KGHSH and CDR2 LQKENI. There are 16 residues in the CDR3. The CDR3 sequence is CASSDRASSGANVLTF. The CDR3 bases are TGTGCCAGCTCGGACAGGGCGAGCTCTGGGGCCAACGTCCTGACTTTC.

The chain employs TRBV13 and TRBJ1-3; D remains ambiguous. The V gene's germline CDR1 is PRHDT and CDR2 FYEKMQ (reference sequence). The CDR3 consists of 14 residues. Trimming removed 3 bases at V and 0 bases at J, with 6 bases between. The DNA of the CDR3 is TGTGCCAGCAGCTTCGCGGACTCTGGAAACACCATATATTTT. It yields the protein CASSFADSGNTIYF.

This chain joins TRBV19 and TRBJ2-7; 7 nucleotides agree with TRBD1. V trimming: 6 bases; J trimming: 0 bases; junction bases outside the gene matches: 2. Germline loops: CDR1 LNHDA, CDR2 SQIVND (reference sequence). The CDR3 totals 13 residues. In DNA form, the CDR3 reads TGTGCCAGTAGCCGGGACAGCTCCTACGAGCAGTACTTC. This sequence encodes CASSRDSSYEQYF. Combining the CDR3 with reference TRBV19 and TRBJ2-7 gives the whole variable domain DGGITQSPKYLFRKEGQNVTLSCEQNLNHDAMYWYRQDPGQGLRLIYYSQIVNDFQKGDIAEGYSVSREKKESFPLTVTSAQKNPTAFYLCASSRDSSYEQYFGPGTRLTVT.

This rearrangement joins TRBV7-9 to TRBJ2-5; 7 bases match TRBD1. CDR1 and CDR2 (germline): SEHNR, FQNEAQ (reference sequence). This CDR3 has 15 amino acids. V gave up 4 bases and J gave up 9 bases; unmatched junction bases: 14. The DNA of the CDR3 is TGTGCCAGCAGCTCCAGGGGGTCCTCCGGGCAGGCCCAGTACTTC. Translation: CASSSRGSSGQAQYF.

V is TRBV19 and J is TRBJ2-1; TRBD2 is a possible D gene (6 bases). Germline V gives CDR1 LNHDA, CDR2 SQIVND (reference sequence). Deletions cut 9 bases from V and 2 bases from J, with 17 bases between. This CDR3 region has 15 residues. In DNA, the CDR3 is TGTGCCAGCAGGGCCCGGGAGTTGCCCTACAATGAGCAGTTCTTC. Translated: CASRARELPYNEQFF.

The genes are TRBV28 and TRBJ2-2; 14 bases map to TRBD2. The CDR3 length is 18 residues. V dropped 4 bases and J dropped 2; count of bases not matched to a gene: 6. The germline gives CDR1 MDHEN, CDR2 SYDVKM. CDR3 coding DNA: TGTGCCAGCAGTTACGGACTAGCGGGGGGTCGAAACACCGGGGAGCTGTTTTTT. This codes for CASSYGLAGGRNTGELFF.

This chain uses TRBV27 with TRBJ2-7; D may be TRBD1 (6 bases). Trimming removed 0 bases at V and 2 bases at J, with 8 bases between. The V gene's germline CDR1 is MNHEY and CDR2 SMNVEV (reference sequence). The CDR3 contains 14 residues. The CDR3 nucleotides read TGTGCCAGCAGTTTATCGGGACAACCCTACGAGCAGTACTTC. Amino acids: CASSLSGQPYEQYF.

The V and J genes are TRBV27 and TRBJ2-1; 8 nucleotides line up with TRBD1. Germline V gene sequence: CDR1 MNHEY, CDR2 SMNVEV (reference sequence). V lost 3 bases to trimming and J lost 9 bases; unmatched junction nucleotides: 7. The CDR3 has 14 amino acids. CDR3 bases: TGTGCCAGCAGTTTCCTCGGAGGACAGGGTGAGCAGTTCTTC. This sequence encodes CASSFLGGQGEQFF.

This clone was picked up a small number of times. The V gene is TRBV7-3, the J gene TRBJ2-3, with a possible D match to TRBD1 (5 bases). Germline assignment: CDR1 SGHTA and CDR2 FQGTGA. The ends were cut back, 2 bases at V and 2 bases at J, with 11 bases in the middle. CDR3 size: 15 residues. The CDR3 DNA reads as TGTGCCAGCAGCTTAGCAGGGCCTTACACAGATACGCAGTATTTT. Translation gives CASSLAGPYTDTQYF.

This chain uses TRBV11-2 with TRBJ2-7; 7 nucleotides agree with TRBD1. Germline loops: CDR1 SGHAT, CDR2 FQNNGV. This CDR3 region has 15 residues. Germline trimming cut 4 bases from V and 2 bases from J; bases unmatched to any gene: 8. The CDR3 nucleotides are TGTGCCAGCAGCTCCTCGACAGGGTCCCCCTACGAGCAGTACTTC. It encodes CASSSSTGSPYEQYF. The full variable domain, rest sourced from reference TRBV11-2 and TRBJ2-7, is EAGVAQSPRYKIIEKRQSVAFWCNPISGHATLYWYQQILGQGPKLLIQFQNNGVVDDSQLPKDRFSAERLKGVDSTLKIQPAKLEDSAVYLCASSSSTGSPYEQYFGPGTRLTVT.